This T cell receptor beta chain was identified during a study of cytomegalovirus exposure and HLA in healthy donors. Study-wide results and caveats: A few V segments could not be told apart, such as TRBV6-2 and TRBV6-3, and were left out.

PCR was performed using 60 Vbeta and 13 Jbeta primers. Generated by immunoSEQ multiplex PCR, the TCRdb table keeps only in-frame clones and is missing some. The sample records approximately 190,000 clones, more than 65% being singletons. CDR1 and CDR2 from the germline V gene are GTSNPN and SVGIG (reference sequence). The CDR3 loop spans 14 amino acids. V shed 2 bases and J 6 bases; nucleotides not matched to a gene: 6. Concerning this clone itself: Its matching antigen is unknown.

The sequenced sample consisted of PBMCs. The chain joins TRBV30 to TRBJ2-1; 8 bases are a match to TRBD2. This receptor was obtained from a middle-aged man in good health and CMV-seronegative. The DNA for the CDR3 is TGTGCCTGGAGTAACGGGGGGGTAGGCAATGAGCAGTTCTTC. Its protein product is CAWSNGGVGNEQFF.